A single sample gave rise to the 15 T cell receptor beta chains below, sequenced in a study of cytomegalovirus exposure and HLA in healthy donors. The primer mix had 60 Vbeta and 13 Jbeta primers. The assay was immunoSEQ multiplex PCR, and TCRdb's table has in-frame clones only and misses some. Of 100,000 or so clones listed, roughly 70% are singletons. Specimen: PBMCs. The receptors were gathered from a man aged 35 to 55 in good health and CMV-seronegative.

The V and J genes are TRBV28 and TRBJ2-7; no clear D gene. The CDR3 covers 14 residues. Germline V gene sequence: CDR1 MDHEN, CDR2 SYDVKM. Trimming removed 3 bases from V and 0 bases from J, with 9 bases in between. DNA of the CDR3: TGTGCCAGCAGTTTGATGCCGAGCTCCTACGAGCAGTACTTC. This gives the protein CASSLMPSSYEQYF.

J is TRBJ2-3 and V is TRBV14; a weak D match, TRBD1 (6 bases). Germline-derived CDR1 and CDR2 are SGHDN and FVKESK. The CDR3 runs to 17 residues. The germline V and J ends were trimmed by 0 bases and 2 bases, with 15 bases remaining between them. The CDR3 loop reads CASSQDDTGTFTDTQYF. CDR3 nucleotide sequence: TGTGCCAGCAGCCAAGATGATACAGGGACCTTCACAGATACGCAGTATTTT.

The chain couples TRBV5-4 to TRBJ2-5; 12 bases match TRBD2. Germline trimming cut 3 bases from V and 4 bases from J; bases unmatched to any gene: 7. The length of the CDR3 is 16 residues. The germline CDR1 and CDR2 sequences are SGHNT and YYREEE (reference sequence). The CDR3 loop reads CASSYHSSGRGETQYF. CDR3 nucleotide sequence: TGTGCCAGCAGCTACCATTCTAGCGGGAGGGGAGAGACCCAGTACTTC.

The chain carries TRBV7-9 and TRBJ2-5, with TRBD1 matching over 7 bases. The CDR3 extends over 15 amino acids. Unmatched junction bases numbered 11, after V lost 5 bases and J lost 5 bases. CDR1 is SEHNR, CDR2 FQNEAQ, per germline (reference sequence). CDR3 sequence (DNA): TGTGCCAGCAGCGCCAGACAGGGAGCGGCGGAGACCCAGTACTTC. It specifies CASSARQGAAETQYF.

The chain has TRBV7-8 and TRBJ2-5; 8 bases match TRBD2. Trimming took 8 bases from V and 0 from J; bases not matched to a gene: 17. Germline values: CDR1 SGHVS, CDR2 FQNEAQ. The CDR3 runs to 18 residues. Here the CDR3 DNA reads TGTGCCAGCTCACCGGGACTAGGCGGTGGGCGGTACCAAGAGACCCAGTACTTC. Translating it yields CASSPGLGGGRYQETQYF.

V is TRBV4-3 and J is TRBJ2-1; D perhaps matches TRBD1 (5 bases). In germline, CDR1 is LGHNA, CDR2 YSLEER. The CDR3 has 13 residues. Between the trimmed V and J ends, which lost 0 bases and 10 bases, there was a span of 10 bases. The CDR3: CASSQESWGEQFF. CDR3 nucleotide sequence: TGCGCCAGCAGCCAAGAGTCCTGGGGCGAGCAGTTCTTC.

This clone was seen a handful of times. This chain connects TRBV10-3 to TRBJ1-2; no firm D call. Trimming cost V 4 bases and J 0 bases, with 9 bases left between them. The CDR3 has 14 amino acids. The germline gives CDR1 ENHRY, CDR2 SYGVKD. The CDR3 nucleotides read TGTGCCATCAGTGCAAGTAGTACTAACTATGGCTACACCTTC. Its protein is CAISASSTNYGYTF.

The genes are TRBV28 and TRBJ1-2; no clear D. This CDR3 spans 15 amino acids. Between the trimmed V and J ends, which lost 3 bases and 0 bases, there was a span of 11 bases. Germline values: CDR1 MDHEN, CDR2 SYDVKM. The CDR3 nucleotides read TGTGCCAGCAGTTTGCGGCAGCTAGCTAACTATGGCTACACCTTC. This translates into CASSLRQLANYGYTF.

The V gene is TRBV27, the J gene TRBJ2-5, with 9 bases lining up with TRBD2. CDR1 is MNHEY, CDR2 SMNVEV, per germline (reference sequence). V was clipped by 2 bases and J by 1 base; unmatched bases: 5. The CDR3 is made up of 16 amino acids. The CDR3 region is CASSLGSGSFQETQYF. Written as DNA, the CDR3 is TGTGCCAGCAGTTTAGGTAGCGGGAGTTTCCAAGAGACCCAGTACTTC.

The CDR3 region has the DNA TGTGCCAGCAGTTTATCCAGGGGTTACACTGAAGCTTTCTTT. Residues: CASSLSRGYTEAFF. The V and J genes are TRBV28 and TRBJ1-1; tentatively, D is TRBD1 (6 bases). The CDR3 runs 14 residues. V lost 1 base to trimming and J lost 3 bases, with 9 bases between them. The germline gives CDR1 MDHEN, CDR2 SYDVKM.

The chain joins TRBV7-6 to TRBJ2-7, with D perhaps TRBD2 (6 bases). V shed 3 bases and J shed 1 base, with 10 bases lying between them. CDR1 and CDR2 from the germline V gene are SGHVS and FNYEAQ. This CDR3 spans 14 amino acids. The CDR3: CASSFGGLSYEQYF. CDR3 nucleotide sequence: TGTGCCAGCAGCTTCGGAGGGCTTTCCTACGAGCAGTACTTC.

The chain couples TRBV5-8 to TRBJ2-3, with a possible D match to TRBD1 (6 bases). The CDR3 totals 16 residues. Germline V gives CDR1 SGHTS, CDR2 YDEGEE. V was trimmed by 0 bases and J by 2 bases, leaving 13 bases between them. The CDR3 region has the DNA TGTGCCAGCAGCTTGGTGTTTACAGGGCTCACAGATACGCAGTATTTT. This gives the protein CASSLVFTGLTDTQYF.

The chain employs TRBV2 and TRBJ2-7, with 11 bases aligning to TRBD2. The length of the CDR3 is 15 residues. V gave up 6 bases and J gave up 6 bases; unmatched junction bases: 10. Germline V CDR1 and CDR2: SNHLY, FYNNEI. Here the CDR3 reads CASSLRLAGWREQYF. The CDR3 nucleotides are TGTGCCAGCAGCCTGAGACTAGCGGGGTGGCGCGAGCAGTACTTC.

The chain couples TRBV5-1 to TRBJ1-2; maybe TRBD1 (5 bases). From germline, CDR1 is SGHRS and CDR2 YFSETQ. The CDR3 is 15 residues long. V shed 4 bases and J shed 4 bases, with 17 bases lying between them. CDR3 sequence reads: CASSPRDSPLYGYTF. In DNA, the CDR3 is TGCGCCAGCAGCCCCCGGGACTCACCCCTCTATGGCTACACCTTC.

As to this clone: At one end the junction does not follow the germline gene, possibly because of a read error. This sequence joins TRBV15 and TRBJ1-5; 7 nucleotides match TRBD1. This CDR3 is built from 16 residues. Germline V gene sequence: CDR1 LNHNV, CDR2 YYDKDF (reference sequence). The CDR3 nucleotides read TGTGCCACCAGCGGAGAAAACAGGGGTAGCAATCAGCCCCAGCATTTT. Amino acids: CATSGENRGSNQPQHF.